This paragraph reports one T cell receptor beta chain. Antigen specificity is unknown. The protocol was immunoSEQ multiplex PCR, while the TCRdb copy is restricted to in-frame clones and leaves out a portion. The data contain around 130,000 clones, about 86% of them seen just once; the ten biggest clones take up around 12%. The source of the sample is a study of T cell responses to AZD1222 COVID-19 vaccine. Broader study findings: Among the donors, most were white British and more were female, and clonal diversity was possibly underestimated. Recipients of AZD1222 seropositive at baseline numbered only 5 or 6.

V was pared by 2 bases and J by 1 base, with 14 bases between. The CDR3 consists of 15 residues. Germline V gives CDR1 SQVTM, CDR2 ANQGSEA. The clonotype comes from an adult in good health. Specimen: peripheral blood, collected on day 0 of AZD1222 vaccination. The V call is TRBV29-1, the J call TRBJ2-5, with D possibly being TRBD2 (6 bases). CDR3 sequence reads: CSVETGAGIQETQYF. The CDR3 region has the DNA TGCAGCGTTGAAACCGGGGCGGGAATCCAAGAGACCCAGTACTTC.